The 13 T cell receptor beta chains in this list originate from one sample, sequenced in a study of blood T cell repertoires in COVID-19. Here immunoSEQ multiplex PCR was the method, and the copy in TCRdb shows in-frame clones only, minus some. The sample has 55,000 to 75,000 clones; around four fifths are singletons. Sequenced sample: peripheral blood. All receptors derive from a human donor in a cohort sampled during active COVID-19.

This clone has a handful of counts. This chain uses TRBV9 with TRBJ2-7; TRBD2 agrees at 7 bases. The CDR3 has 15 residues. Germline CDR1 is SGDLS and CDR2 is YYNGEE. Trimming removed 0 bases from V and 3 bases from J; junction bases left unmatched: 6. For the CDR3, the DNA is TGTGCCAGCAGCGTAGCTAGCGGAGCCTACTACGAGCAGTACTTC. Translated, it gives CASSVASGAYYEQYF.

The CDR3, as DNA: TGTGCCAGCAGCTTACAGGGTGGCGAGACCCAGTACTTC. This sequence encodes CASSLQGGETQYF. The V call is TRBV5-4, the J call TRBJ2-5; D may be TRBD1 (6 bases). V dropped 2 bases and J dropped 5 bases, with 10 bases sitting between them. The CDR3 consists of 13 residues. Germline assignment: CDR1 SGHNT and CDR2 YYREEE (reference sequence).

This chain links TRBV3-1 (or the pseudogene TRBV3-2) with TRBJ2-1; possible D gene TRBD1, 5 bases. Germline loops: CDR1 LGHDT, CDR2 YNNKEL (reference sequence). Trimming took off 7 bases at V and 10 bases at J, with 17 bases between the two ends. This CDR3 is 13 amino acids long. The CDR3 region is CASKSRGMGEQFF. In nucleotides, the CDR3 is TGTGCCAGCAAAAGTAGGGGAATGGGGGAGCAGTTCTTC.

V usage is TRBV29-1 and J usage is TRBJ2-1; TRBD1 matches at 11 bases. Per the germline V gene, CDR1 is SQVTM and CDR2 is ANQGSEA. The CDR3 consists of 15 residues. V shed 4 bases, J shed 4 bases, and the junction held 6 bases outside the gene matches. Written as DNA, the CDR3 is TGCAGCGTTGGGGGACAGGGGGAAGGGTACAATGAGCAGTTCTTC. This encodes CSVGGQGEGYNEQFF.

This clone was seen only a few times. V gene TRBV10-1 combines with J gene TRBJ1-5; D unclear. V dropped 6 bases and J dropped 0 bases, with 27 bases sitting between them. From germline, CDR1 is WNHNN and CDR2 SYGVQD (reference sequence). The CDR3 length is 20 residues. This CDR3 reads CASREAPGTKGPYSNQPQHF. The CDR3 DNA is TGCGCCAGCAGAGAAGCCCCGGGAACGAAGGGCCCTTATAGCAATCAGCCCCAGCATTTT.

The gene calls are TRBV27 and TRBJ1-4; 10 positions match TRBD1. The V gene end was trimmed by 2 bases and the J gene end by 10 bases; junction bases not matched to a gene: 7. The CDR3 runs 15 residues. The germline V gene encodes CDR1 MNHEY and CDR2 SMNVEV (reference sequence). The CDR3 bases are TGTGCCAGCAGTTTAGACAGGGGGCAAAGAGGAAAACTGTTTTTT. It is translated as CASSLDRGQRGKLFF.

This clone appeared a single time. The V call is TRBV3-1 (or the pseudogene TRBV3-2), the J call TRBJ1-2; D is perhaps TRBD1 (6 bases). The germline V and J ends were trimmed by 0 bases and 4 bases, with 9 bases remaining between them. The germline CDR1 and CDR2 sequences are LGHDT and YNNKEL (reference sequence). The CDR3 is made up of 14 amino acids. The CDR3 DNA follows: TGTGCCAGCAGCCAAGATAACAGGGTCTATGGCTACACCTTC. Protein: CASSQDNRVYGYTF.

V gene TRBV7-8 combines with J gene TRBJ1-4, with D uncertain. Per germline, CDR1 SGHVS and CDR2 FQNEAQ. Deletions cut 5 bases from V and 0 bases from J, with 10 bases between. CDR3 size: 15 residues. The CDR3: CASSPRQATNEKLFF. CDR3 nucleotide sequence: TGTGCCAGCAGCCCGCGACAAGCAACTAATGAAAAACTGTTTTTT. Supplemented by reference TRBV7-8 and TRBJ1-4, the full variable domain reads GAGVSQSPRYKVAKRGQDVALRCDPISGHVSLFWYQQALGQGPEFLTYFQNEAQLDKSGLPSDRFFAERPEGSVSTLKIQRTQQEDSAVYLCASSPRQATNEKLFFGSGTQLSVL.

The table lists this clone with a count of one. J is TRBJ2-1 and V is TRBV2, with D possibly matching TRBD2 (5 bases). Per the germline V gene, CDR1 is SNHLY and CDR2 is FYNNEI. This CDR3 spans 11 amino acids. The V and J ends lost 4 bases and 9 bases respectively, with 7 bases between them. The CDR3 sequence: CASSAGSEQFF. As DNA, the CDR3 is TGTGCCAGCAGTGCGGGGAGTGAGCAGTTCTTC.

The chain joins TRBV9 to TRBJ2-7, with D possibly being TRBD1 (5 bases). V was clipped by 1 base and J by 2 bases, with 13 bases between them. Germline V gives CDR1 SGDLS, CDR2 YYNGEE. The CDR3 has 15 amino acids. The CDR3: CASSVNGAGAYEQYF. In nucleotides, the CDR3 is TGTGCCAGCAGCGTAAATGGGGCAGGTGCCTACGAGCAGTACTTC.

This chain uses TRBV4-2 with TRBJ1-1; no clear D gene. Germline lookup yields CDR1 LGHNA and CDR2 YNFKEQ. CDR3 length equals 16 residues. Trimming left V 4 bases short and J 1 base short, with 16 bases between. CDR3 bases: TGTGCCAGCAGCCCCCAATGGGAGGGTTGGAACACTGAAGCTTTCTTT. Translation: CASSPQWEGWNTEAFF.

The chain combines TRBV18 with TRBJ1-1; no clear D gene. Between the trimmed V and J ends, which lost 5 bases and 3 bases, there was a span of 7 bases. The germline V gene has CDR1 KGHSH and CDR2 LQKENI. This CDR3 has 12 amino acids. CDR3 coding DNA: TGTGCCAGCTCAGCGAGGGACACTGAAGCTTTCTTT. Protein product: CASSARDTEAFF.

The chain carries TRBV6-2 or TRBV6-3 and TRBJ2-1; a possible D gene is TRBD1 (5 bases). Germline values: CDR1 MNHEY, CDR2 SVGEGT. The CDR3 is 16 residues long. V was pared by 6 bases and J by 7 bases, with 22 bases between. CDR3 in DNA: TGTGCCAGCAGCCACGCTAGGGGTATCGCCAAGAATGAGCAGTTCTTC. Encoded protein: CASSHARGIAKNEQFF.